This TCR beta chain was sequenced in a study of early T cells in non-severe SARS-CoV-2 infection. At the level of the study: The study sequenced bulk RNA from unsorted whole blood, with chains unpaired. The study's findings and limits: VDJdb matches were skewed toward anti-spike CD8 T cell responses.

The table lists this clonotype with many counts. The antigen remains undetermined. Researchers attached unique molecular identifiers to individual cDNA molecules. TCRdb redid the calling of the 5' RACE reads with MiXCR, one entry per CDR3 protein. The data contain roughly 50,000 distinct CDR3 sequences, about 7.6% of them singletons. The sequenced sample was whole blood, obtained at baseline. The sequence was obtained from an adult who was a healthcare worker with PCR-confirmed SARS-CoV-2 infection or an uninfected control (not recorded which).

This CDR3 is CASSGAGTSKDTQYF. The CDR3 region has the DNA TGTGCCAGCAGCGGGGCCGGGACTAGTAAGGATACGCAGTATTTT. The V call is TRBV7-9, the J call TRBJ2-3; 8 bases match TRBD2. The CDR3 sequence is 15 residues long. The junction had 10 bases not matched to a gene; V was cut back by 5 bases and J by 6 bases. The germline V gene encodes CDR1 SEHNR and CDR2 FQNEAQ (reference sequence).